The 27 T cell receptor beta chains in this list originate from one sample, sequenced in a study of cytomegalovirus exposure and HLA in healthy donors. Vbeta (60) and Jbeta (13) primers were used in the PCR. Only in-frame clones appear in the TCRdb table, and some are missing; sequencing was by immunoSEQ multiplex PCR. The table lists fewer than 200,000 clones, roughly 90% of them singletons. The sample comprised PBMCs. The receptors derive from a girl under three years old in good health and CMV-seronegative.

The V call is TRBV4-1, the J call TRBJ2-7; D is perhaps TRBD2 (6 bases). The ends were cut back, 1 base at V and 2 bases at J, with 12 bases in the middle. CDR3 length: 15 amino acids. Germline CDR1 is MGHRA and CDR2 is YSYEKL. The chain's CDR3 is CASSQGSGVPYEQYF. The CDR3 nucleotides are TGCGCCAGCAGCCAAGGTTCGGGGGTCCCCTACGAGCAGTACTTC.

The chain uses TRBV9 and TRBJ1-6; 8 bases line up with TRBD1. The CDR3 is 15 residues long. V shed 0 bases and J 10 bases; nucleotides not matched to a gene: 6. Germline lookup yields CDR1 SGDLS and CDR2 YYNGEE. For the CDR3, the DNA is TGTGCCAGCAGCGTAGCGGACAGGGCTAAGTCACCCCTCCACTTT. This translates into CASSVADRAKSPLHF.

V is TRBV29-1 and J is TRBJ1-2; 8 nucleotides match TRBD1. This CDR3 is 12 amino acids long. CDR1 is SQVTM, CDR2 ANQGSEA, per germline. V gave up 5 bases and J gave up 7 bases; unmatched junction bases: 6. Here the CDR3 reads CSVSDRDRGYTF. CDR3 sequence (DNA): TGCAGCGTTTCGGACAGGGACCGTGGCTACACCTTC.

CDR3 sequence reads: CASSVAGGGQGGEQYF. CDR3 coding DNA: TGTGCCAGCAGTGTAGCAGGGGGGGGACAGGGAGGCGAGCAGTACTTC. V usage is TRBV6-1 and J usage is TRBJ2-7, with 9 nucleotides matching TRBD1. V lost 4 bases, J lost 6 bases, and 13 bases stayed unmatched. This CDR3 comprises 16 residues. The germline V gene has CDR1 MNHNS and CDR2 SASEGT.

The V call is TRBV30, the J call TRBJ1-2; 12 bases match TRBD1. CDR1 GTSNPN and CDR2 SVGIG come from the germline V gene (reference sequence). V was pared by 4 bases and J by 6 bases, with 3 bases of the junction left unmatched. The CDR3 is 13 amino acids. The CDR3 is CAWMGQGAHGYTF. The CDR3, as DNA: TGTGCCTGGATGGGACAGGGGGCACATGGCTACACCTTC. Together with reference TRBV30 and TRBJ1-2, the CDR3 gives the full variable domain: SQTIHQWPATLVQPVGSPLSLECTVEGTSNPNLYWYRQAAGRGLQLLFYSVGIGQISSEVPQNLSASRPQDRQFILSSKKLLLSDSGFYLCAWMGQGAHGYTFGSGTRLTVV.

The V call is TRBV7-3, the J call TRBJ2-3, with 11 bases matching TRBD1. V was pared by 1 base and J by 2 bases, with 5 bases of the junction left unmatched. Germline CDR1 SGHTA, CDR2 FQGTGA. CDR3 length equals 17 residues. CDR3 residues: CASSLRDRGRVTDTQYF. For the CDR3, the DNA is TGTGCCAGCAGCTTAAGGGACAGGGGGAGGGTCACAGATACGCAGTATTTT.

This clone was seen a handful of times. DNA for the CDR3: TGTGCCAGCAGCTTGGCAGAAAACACCGGGGAGCTGTTTTTT. Translation gives CASSLAENTGELFF. V gene TRBV5-6 combines with J gene TRBJ2-2; the D is unclear. With 0 bases removed from V and 2 bases from J, the gap between germline ends came to 5 bases. The CDR3 runs 14 residues. CDR1 is SGHDT, CDR2 YYEEEE, per germline.

The chain carries TRBV18 and TRBJ2-7; a weak D match, TRBD2 (5 bases). Germline values: CDR1 KGHSH, CDR2 LQKENI. This CDR3 has 14 amino acids. The V gene lost 0 bases and the J gene lost 3 bases, with 9 bases spanning the gap. For the CDR3, the DNA is TGTGCCAGCTCACCACCGAACGGGGACTACGAGCAGTACTTC. Amino acids: CASSPPNGDYEQYF.

V is TRBV5-8 and J is TRBJ2-7, with 7 bases fitting TRBD2. The CDR3 covers 16 residues. The V and J ends lost 7 bases and 2 bases, in that order; junction bases with no gene match: 15. From germline, CDR1 is SGHTS and CDR2 YDEGEE. In DNA form, the CDR3 reads TGTGCCAGCCTCCCGTGGGGGAGGGCAATTACCTACGAGCAGTACTTC. Translation gives CASLPWGRAITYEQYF. The complete variable domain, with remaining parts taken from reference TRBV5-8 and TRBJ2-7, reads EAGVTQSPTHLIKTRGQQATLRCSPISGHTSVYWYQQALGLGLQFLLWYDEGEERNRGNFPPRFSGRQFPNYSSELNVNALELEDSALYLCASLPWGRAITYEQYFGPGTRLTVT.

This chain uses TRBV19 with TRBJ1-6; perhaps TRBD1 as D (5 bases). Trimming took 8 bases from V and 0 from J, leaving 17 bases between them. This CDR3 has 17 amino acids. The V gene's germline CDR1 is LNHDA and CDR2 SQIVND (reference sequence). The CDR3 loop is CASGRGQTTSYNSPLHF. The CDR3 DNA is TGTGCCAGTGGCCGAGGACAAACGACCTCCTATAATTCACCCCTCCACTTT.

V gene TRBV9 combines with J gene TRBJ1-5, with D tentatively TRBD1 (6 bases). The CDR3 consists of 15 residues. V was trimmed by 3 bases and J by 9 bases, leaving 19 bases between them. CDR1 SGDLS and CDR2 YYNGEE come from the germline V gene. CDR3 protein: CASSALDRPPWPQHF. The CDR3 nucleotides are TGTGCCAGCAGCGCTCTCGACAGGCCCCCTTGGCCCCAGCATTTT.

Only one count was recorded for this clone. This chain connects TRBV10-2 to TRBJ1-1; no definite D call. Germline V lookup: CDR1 WSHSY, CDR2 SAAADI. Trimming left V 8 bases short and J 5 bases short, with 15 bases between. The CDR3 sequence is 13 residues long. This CDR3 is CASQPTAATEAFF. In nucleotides, the CDR3 is TGCGCCAGCCAACCCACAGCGGCTACTGAAGCTTTCTTT.

V and J are TRBV21-1 and TRBJ1-3; no check of the table's D call, TRBD1, against the DNA was made. TRBV21-1 is shown as a pseudogene. This CDR3 is built from 15 residues. The CDR3 DNA reads TGTGCCAGCGGGAACAGGGGAAGCTCTGGAAACACCATATATTTT. Its protein is CASGNRGSSGNTIYF.

V and J are TRBV5-1 and TRBJ2-7, with TRBD2 matching over 12 bases. Per the germline V gene, CDR1 is SGHRS and CDR2 is YFSETQ. The CDR3 is 16 amino acids. J lost 2 bases, V lost 7 bases, and 10 bases had no gene match. CDR3 protein: CASSLLASGGAYEQYF. The CDR3 nucleotides read TGCGCCAGCTCCCTCCTAGCTAGCGGGGGGGCCTACGAGCAGTACTTC.

The genes are TRBV6-5 and TRBJ1-1, with D possibly being TRBD1 (5 bases). Per germline, CDR1 MNHEY and CDR2 SVGAGI. The ends were cut back, 10 bases at V and 0 bases at J, with 15 bases in the middle. This CDR3 is built from 14 residues. The CDR3: CATGGAEMNTEAFF. DNA of the CDR3: TGTGCCACCGGGGGTGCAGAGATGAACACTGAAGCTTTCTTT.

The CDR3 protein is CASTYRRGDIQYF. The CDR3 DNA follows: TGTGCCAGTACCTATAGGCGGGGGGACATTCAGTACTTC. This rearrangement joins TRBV19 to TRBJ2-4; 8 bases fit TRBD2. Germline V gene lookup returns CDR1 LNHDA and CDR2 SQIVND (reference sequence). The CDR3 sequence is 13 residues long. After removal of 7 bases from V and 8 bases from J, the junction contained 7 bases not matched to a gene.

The gene calls are TRBV9 and TRBJ2-3; 9 bases are shared with TRBD2. With 4 bases clipped from V and 4 bases from J, the junction kept 13 bases outside the gene matches. CDR3 length equals 17 residues. The germline CDR1 and CDR2 sequences are SGDLS and YYNGEE. The DNA for the CDR3 is TGTGCCAGCAGCCCTCTGGGCGGGGGGGGTAGCTCAGATACGCAGTATTTT. This encodes CASSPLGGGGSSDTQYF. The full variable domain, rest sourced from reference TRBV9 and TRBJ2-3, is DSGVTQTPKHLITATGQRVTLRCSPRSGDLSVYWYQQSLDQGLQFLIQYYNGEERAKGNILERFSAQQFPDLHSELNLSSLELGDSALYFCASSPLGGGGSSDTQYFGPGTRLTVL.

The V call is TRBV6-5, the J call TRBJ2-1; 7 bases fit TRBD2. Trimming at V came to 4 bases and at J to 8 bases, leaving 8 bases not matched to a gene. The germline CDR1 and CDR2 sequences are MNHEY and SVGAGI. The CDR3 runs to 14 residues. CDR3: CASSSFAGVYEQFF. CDR3 sequence (DNA): TGTGCCAGCAGTTCCTTCGCGGGGGTCTATGAGCAGTTCTTC.

This rearrangement joins TRBV7-2 to TRBJ1-1; D may be TRBD1 (6 bases). Germline V lookup: CDR1 SGHTA, CDR2 FQGNSA. Trimming cost V 5 bases and J 2 bases, with 15 bases left between them. The CDR3 is 15 amino acids. In nucleotides, the CDR3 is TGTGCCAGCAGCCGTTTCGCAGGGGCAAACACTGAAGCTTTCTTT. Its protein product is CASSRFAGANTEAFF.

This chain links TRBV27 with TRBJ1-1; D remains ambiguous. Germline V lookup: CDR1 MNHEY, CDR2 SMNVEV (reference sequence). Deletions cut 6 bases from V and 5 bases from J, with 16 bases between. CDR3 length: 14 residues. In nucleotides, the CDR3 is TGTGCCAGCAGCCCTACCTTGGGGAGTACTGAAGCTTTCTTT. Translation: CASSPTLGSTEAFF.

This clone was counted once. The gene calls are TRBV10-3 and TRBJ2-3; TRBD2 matches at 8 bases. The CDR3 covers 14 residues. V was pared by 7 bases and J by 6 bases, with 9 bases of the junction left unmatched. Germline V lookup: CDR1 ENHRY, CDR2 SYGVKD. CDR3 sequence reads: CAIKGTSGADTQYF. The CDR3 DNA reads TGTGCCATCAAGGGGACTAGTGGGGCCGATACGCAGTATTTT.

The chain carries TRBV9 and TRBJ2-1, with 10 bases matching TRBD2. V gave up 1 base and J gave up 7 bases; unmatched junction bases: 11. CDR1 and CDR2 from the germline V gene are SGDLS and YYNGEE. This CDR3 spans 17 amino acids. CDR3 residues: CASSVSGRASTLNEQFF. For the CDR3, the DNA is TGTGCCAGCAGCGTAAGCGGGAGGGCCTCGACATTAAATGAGCAGTTCTTC. Full variable domain (rest looked up from reference TRBV9 and TRBJ2-1): DSGVTQTPKHLITATGQRVTLRCSPRSGDLSVYWYQQSLDQGLQFLIQYYNGEERAKGNILERFSAQQFPDLHSELNLSSLELGDSALYFCASSVSGRASTLNEQFFGPGTRLTVL.

V usage is TRBV9 and J usage is TRBJ2-1; D is uncertain. Trimming shortened V by 0 bases and J by 9 bases, and 4 bases separated the two germline ends. Germline CDR1 reads SGDLS; CDR2 reads YYNGEE. CDR3 length: 11 amino acids. CDR3 nucleotides: TGTGCCAGCAGCGTAGACACTGAGCAGTTCTTC. Amino acids: CASSVDTEQFF.

The chain is built from TRBV30 and TRBJ2-1; 10 bases fit TRBD2. Germline CDR1 GTSNPN, CDR2 SVGIG (reference sequence). Trimming at V came to 4 bases and at J to 3 bases, leaving 6 bases not matched to a gene. This CDR3 region has 15 residues. The DNA of the CDR3 is TGTGCCTGGAACAGTGGACTAGCGGTCTACAATGAGCAGTTCTTC. Translated: CAWNSGLAVYNEQFF.

As concerns this clone: The same CDR3 is also encoded by other DNA sequences in this sample. The chain uses TRBV10-3 and TRBJ1-4, with 9 bases matching TRBD1. Germline CDR1 ENHRY, CDR2 SYGVKD. The CDR3 loop spans 15 amino acids. The V gene end was trimmed by 4 bases and the J gene end by 8 bases; junction bases not matched to a gene: 8. CDR3 bases: TGTGCCATCAGTGCGGGAACACAGGGGGCCGAAAAACTGTTTTTT. It codes for CAISAGTQGAEKLFF.

This clone showed up just a few times. The CDR3 is CASSPAGVETQYF. The CDR3 nucleotides read TGTGCCAGCAGTCCAGCGGGGGTGGAGACCCAGTACTTC. The chain links TRBV5-4 to TRBJ2-5; 8 bases align to TRBD2. CDR3 length equals 13 residues. With 5 bases clipped from V and 5 bases from J, the junction kept 5 bases outside the gene matches. From germline, CDR1 is SGHNT and CDR2 YYREEE (reference sequence).

V gene TRBV30 combines with J gene TRBJ1-3, with TRBD1 identical over 9 bases. Losses at the gene ends were 0 bases for V and 2 bases for J; bases not matched to a gene: 5. This CDR3 contains 16 residues. Germline CDR1 is GTSNPN and CDR2 is SVGIG (reference sequence). The CDR3 DNA sequence: TGTGCCTGGAGTGTGGGGAGGACAGGGGCTGGAAACACCATATATTTT. Its protein product is CAWSVGRTGAGNTIYF.